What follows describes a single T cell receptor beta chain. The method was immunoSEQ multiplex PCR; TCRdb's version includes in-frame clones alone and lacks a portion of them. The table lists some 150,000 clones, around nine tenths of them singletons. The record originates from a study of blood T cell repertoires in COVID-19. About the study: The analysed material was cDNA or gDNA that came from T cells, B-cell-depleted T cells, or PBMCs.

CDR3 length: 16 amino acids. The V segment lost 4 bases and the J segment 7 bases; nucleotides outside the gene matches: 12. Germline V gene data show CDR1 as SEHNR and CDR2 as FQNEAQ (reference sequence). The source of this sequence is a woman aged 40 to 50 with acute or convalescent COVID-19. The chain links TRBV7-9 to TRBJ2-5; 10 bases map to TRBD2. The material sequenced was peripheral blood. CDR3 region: CASSSELAGAEGTQYF. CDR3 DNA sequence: TGTGCCAGCAGCTCTGAGCTAGCGGGGGCCGAGGGGACCCAGTACTTC.